These 2 T cell receptor beta chains share one sample of origin, sequenced in a study of blood T cell repertoires in COVID-19. Only in-frame clones appear in the TCRdb table, and some are missing; sequencing was by immunoSEQ multiplex PCR. In the table there are tens of thousands of clones, approximately 90% of which are singletons. Sequencing was performed on peripheral blood. The receptors stem from a human donor in a cohort sampled during active COVID-19.

CDR3 residues: CASSSGTVSTYEQYF. For the CDR3, the DNA is TGTGCCAGCAGCTCCGGGACAGTCTCTACCTACGAGCAGTACTTC. This rearrangement joins TRBV7-2 to TRBJ2-7, with 7 bases lining up with TRBD1. The CDR3 runs 15 residues. Germline trimming cut 4 bases from V and 2 bases from J; bases unmatched to any gene: 8. Germline V gene lookup returns CDR1 SGHTA and CDR2 FQGNSA.

CDR3 amino acids: CSVEYRGKGTDTQYF. The CDR3 nucleotides read TGCAGCGTTGAATACAGGGGGAAAGGGACAGATACGCAGTATTTT. This rearrangement joins TRBV29-1 to TRBJ2-3, with 8 nucleotides matching TRBD1. J lost 3 bases, V lost 2 bases, and 7 bases had no gene match. This CDR3 region has 15 residues. CDR1 SQVTM and CDR2 ANQGSEA come from the germline V gene.